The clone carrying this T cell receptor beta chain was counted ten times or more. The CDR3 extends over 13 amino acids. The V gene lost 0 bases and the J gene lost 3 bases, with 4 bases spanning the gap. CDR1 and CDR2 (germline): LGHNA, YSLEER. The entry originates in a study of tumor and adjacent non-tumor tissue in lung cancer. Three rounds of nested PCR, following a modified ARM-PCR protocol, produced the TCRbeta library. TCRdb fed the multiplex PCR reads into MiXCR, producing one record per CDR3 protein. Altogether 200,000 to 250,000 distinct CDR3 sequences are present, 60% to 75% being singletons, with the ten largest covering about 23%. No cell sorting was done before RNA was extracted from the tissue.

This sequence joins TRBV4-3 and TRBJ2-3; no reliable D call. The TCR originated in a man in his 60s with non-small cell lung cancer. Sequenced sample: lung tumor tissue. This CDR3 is CASSQDLTDTQYF. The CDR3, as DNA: TGCGCCAGCAGCCAAGATCTTACAGATACGCAGTATTTT.